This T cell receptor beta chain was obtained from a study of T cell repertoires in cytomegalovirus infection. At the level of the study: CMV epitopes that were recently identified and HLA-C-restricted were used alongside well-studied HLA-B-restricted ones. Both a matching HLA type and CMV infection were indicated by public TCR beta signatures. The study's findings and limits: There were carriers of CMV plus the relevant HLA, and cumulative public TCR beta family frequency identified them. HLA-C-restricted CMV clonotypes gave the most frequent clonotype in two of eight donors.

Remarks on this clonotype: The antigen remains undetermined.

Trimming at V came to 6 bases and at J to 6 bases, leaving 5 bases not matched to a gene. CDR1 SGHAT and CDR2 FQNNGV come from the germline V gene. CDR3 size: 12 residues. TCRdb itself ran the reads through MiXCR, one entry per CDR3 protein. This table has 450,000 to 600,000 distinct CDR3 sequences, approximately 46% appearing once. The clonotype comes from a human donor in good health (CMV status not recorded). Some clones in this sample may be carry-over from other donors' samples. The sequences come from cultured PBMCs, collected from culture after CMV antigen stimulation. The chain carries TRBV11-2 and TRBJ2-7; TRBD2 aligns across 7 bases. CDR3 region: CASRQGGREQYF. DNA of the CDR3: TGTGCCAGCAGGCAGGGAGGGCGCGAGCAGTACTTC.